This T cell receptor beta chain was identified during a study of human T cells and chemical hapten exposure. Points from the study as a whole: The formation of large CDR3 similarity clusters by expanded TCRs significantly exceeded that of controls.

Attachment of unique molecular identifiers to individual cDNA molecules was performed in the library. Study processing details: Individual samples carried between about 23,224 and 690,600 TCRs, with 95,638 as the median. One entry per CDR3 protein, called by TCRdb with MiXCR from the RACE reads. TCRdb, not the authors, supplied the V and J calls. The sample records roughly 380,000 distinct CDR3 sequences, around 5.5% being singletons. As to time point: pre-sensitization, week 0. Sample treatment: therapeutic diphenylcyclopropenone sensitization with weekly scalp DPC. Before extraction, the whole blood was not fractionated, and total RNA was taken from it. This clonotype was detected a few times. No antigen is known for it. J lost 6 bases, V lost 8 bases, and 12 bases had no gene match. CDR3 length equals 14 residues.

The input for sequencing was whole blood, taken in connection with sensitization to the hapten diphenylcyclopropenone (DPC). The sequence was obtained from a woman in her 50s with alopecia areata. Some clones in this sample may be carry-over from other donors' samples. This rearrangement joins TRBV12-3 or TRBV12-4 to TRBJ1-1; 7 bases are shared with TRBD1. As DNA, the CDR3 is TGTGCCAGCGTTATTGACAGGGTTGGGTCTGAAGCTTTCTTT. Amino acid sequence: CASVIDRVGSEAFF.